A single sample is the source of the 5 T cell receptor beta chains below, sequenced in a study of identical twins. TCRdb itself ran the 5' RACE reads through MiXCR, one entry per CDR3 protein. The data show about 250,000 distinct CDR3 sequences, more than 13% seen once. Sequenced input: memory (CD45RO+) T cells sorted from blood. The source is a woman aged 18-29 years in good health.

The chain combines TRBV7-9 with TRBJ2-7; 7 bases match TRBD1. Germline lookup yields CDR1 SEHNR and CDR2 FQNEAQ (reference sequence). The CDR3 totals 13 residues. V shed 7 bases and J 1 base; nucleotides not matched to a gene: 4. The CDR3 region is CASNRGRSYEQYF. The DNA of the CDR3 is TGTGCCAGCAACAGGGGCAGATCCTACGAGCAGTACTTC. The whole variable domain, filled in from reference TRBV7-9 and TRBJ2-7, reads DTGVSQNPRHKITKRGQNVTFRCDPISEHNRLYWYRQTLGQGPEFLTYFQNEAQLEKSRLLSDRFSAERPKGSFSTLEIQRTEQGDSAMYLCASNRGRSYEQYFGPGTRLTVT.

This clonotype was detected a few times. The chain recombines TRBV20-1 with TRBJ2-3; the match to TRBD1 covers 7 bases. CDR1 is DFQATT, CDR2 SNEGSKA, per germline (reference sequence). CDR3 size: 16 residues. J gave up 2 bases and V 6 bases, and 14 bases lay outside the gene matches. The DNA for the CDR3 is TGCAGTGCGCGCAGACAGGGTTTAATAGTCACAGATACGCAGTATTTT. It translates to CSARRQGLIVTDTQYF.

This clonotype was found a few times. The chain uses TRBV3-1 and TRBJ1-6, with 10 bases fitting TRBD1. V lost 6 bases and J lost 5; bases outside the gene matches: 7. CDR1 and CDR2 from the germline V gene are LGHDT and YNNKEL (reference sequence). The CDR3 loop spans 16 amino acids. The CDR3 loop reads CASRGTGAFNNSPLHF. The CDR3 region has the DNA TGTGCCAGCAGGGGGACAGGGGCCTTTAATAATTCACCCCTCCACTTT.

This clonotype was seen only a few times. The chain uses TRBV5-1 and TRBJ2-3; 11 nucleotides agree with TRBD2. Germline V gene sequence: CDR1 SGHRS, CDR2 YFSETQ. This CDR3 contains 16 residues. Unmatched junction bases numbered 5, after V lost 4 bases and J lost 1 base. The CDR3: CASSVGTSGGTDTQYF. CDR3 coding DNA: TGCGCCAGCAGCGTCGGGACTAGCGGTGGCACAGATACGCAGTATTTT. Full variable domain (missing parts from reference TRBV5-1 and TRBJ2-3): KAGVTQTPRYLIKTRGQQVTLSCSPISGHRSVSWYQQTPGQGLQFLFEYFSETQRNKGNFPGRFSGRQFSNSRSEMNVSTLELGDSALYLCASSVGTSGGTDTQYFGPGTRLTVL.

J is TRBJ2-1 and V is TRBV5-1, with TRBD2 matching over 8 bases. V gave up 0 bases and J gave up 9 bases; unmatched junction bases: 8. The length of the CDR3 is 15 residues. From germline, CDR1 is SGHRS and CDR2 YFSETQ. In nucleotides, the CDR3 is TGCGCCAGCAGCTTGGCCGTCGGGGGGGCAGGTGAGCAGTTCTTC. Protein product: CASSLAVGGAGEQFF.